This TCR beta chain was sequenced during a study of cytomegalovirus exposure and HLA in healthy donors. Study in general: The same platform was used for the 100 to 150 validation repertoires as for the 666 first-cohort repertoires, as reported in a later analysis. Study conclusions and caveats: CMV antigen specificity of a few CMV-associated chains was confirmed in vitro.

Turning to this clone: What it binds is unknown.

The repertoire was sequenced with immunoSEQ multiplex PCR; TCRdb's copy has only in-frame clones and lacks some. The table shows about 71,000 clones, with approximately 94% occurring only once. The study drew the donors from its roughly 120-subject validation cohort, separate from the roughly 700-subject first cohort. This clonotype originated in a woman aged 18-29 years in good health and CMV-seronegative. Material for sequencing was PBMCs.

This chain's CDR3 is CAINRDRGADTQYF. The CDR3 DNA reads as TGTGCCATCAATCGCGACAGGGGGGCAGATACGCAGTATTTT. V gene TRBV10-3 combines with J gene TRBJ2-3, with 9 bases that match TRBD1. Germline V lookup: CDR1 ENHRY, CDR2 SYGVKD. The junction had 6 bases not matched to a gene; V was cut back by 7 bases and J by 4 bases. CDR3 size: 14 residues.